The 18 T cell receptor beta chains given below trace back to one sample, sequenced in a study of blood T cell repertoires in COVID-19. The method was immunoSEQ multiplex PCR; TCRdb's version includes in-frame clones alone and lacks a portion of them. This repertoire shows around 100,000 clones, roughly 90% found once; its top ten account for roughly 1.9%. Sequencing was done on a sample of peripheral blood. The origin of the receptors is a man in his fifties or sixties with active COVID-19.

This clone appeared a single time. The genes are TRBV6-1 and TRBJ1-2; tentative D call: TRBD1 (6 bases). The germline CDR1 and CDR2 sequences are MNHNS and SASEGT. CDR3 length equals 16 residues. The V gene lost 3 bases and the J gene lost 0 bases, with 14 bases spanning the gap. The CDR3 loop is CASSEVRDTSNYGYTF. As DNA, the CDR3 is TGTGCCAGCAGTGAGGTCCGGGACACCTCTAACTATGGCTACACCTTC.

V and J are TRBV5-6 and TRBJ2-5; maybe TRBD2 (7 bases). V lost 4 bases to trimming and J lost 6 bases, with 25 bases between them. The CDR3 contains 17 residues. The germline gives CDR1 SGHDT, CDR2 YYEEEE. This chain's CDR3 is CASSPPGGRGRRKTQYF. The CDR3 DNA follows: TGTGCCAGCAGCCCACCCGGTGGGCGGGGGCGAAGGAAGACCCAGTACTTC.

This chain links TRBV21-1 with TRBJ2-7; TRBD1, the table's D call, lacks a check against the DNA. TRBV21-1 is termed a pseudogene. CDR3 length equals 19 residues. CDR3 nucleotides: TGTGCCAGCAGCAAAGGGCCGTGTATGGGTCGACAGGGACTCTACGAGCAGTACGTC. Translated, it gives CASSKGPCMGRQGLYEQYV.

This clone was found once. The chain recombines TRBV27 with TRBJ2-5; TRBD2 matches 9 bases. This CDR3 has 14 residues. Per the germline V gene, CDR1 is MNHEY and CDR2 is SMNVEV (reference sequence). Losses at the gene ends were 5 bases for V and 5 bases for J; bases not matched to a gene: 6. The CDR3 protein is CASSPGTSWETQYF. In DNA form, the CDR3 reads TGTGCCAGCAGTCCCGGGACTAGCTGGGAGACCCAGTACTTC.

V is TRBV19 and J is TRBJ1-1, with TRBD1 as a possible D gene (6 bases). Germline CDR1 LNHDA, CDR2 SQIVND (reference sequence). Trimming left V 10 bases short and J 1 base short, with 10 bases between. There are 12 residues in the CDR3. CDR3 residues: CATVTGNTEAFF. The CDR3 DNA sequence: TGTGCCACCGTGACAGGGAACACTGAAGCTTTCTTT.

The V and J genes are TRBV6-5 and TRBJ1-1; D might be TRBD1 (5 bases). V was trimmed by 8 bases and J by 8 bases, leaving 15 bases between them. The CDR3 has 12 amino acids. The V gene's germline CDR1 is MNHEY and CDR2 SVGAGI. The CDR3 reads CASSRQSGEAFF. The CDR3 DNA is TGTGCCAGCTCGAGACAGTCCGGAGAAGCTTTCTTT.

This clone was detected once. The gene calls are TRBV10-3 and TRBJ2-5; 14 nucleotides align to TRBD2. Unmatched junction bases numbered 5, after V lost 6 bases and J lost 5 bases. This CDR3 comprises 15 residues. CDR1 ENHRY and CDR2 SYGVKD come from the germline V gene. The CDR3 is CAISPGLAGVETQYF. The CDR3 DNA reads TGTGCCATCAGCCCGGGACTAGCGGGAGTGGAGACCCAGTACTTC.

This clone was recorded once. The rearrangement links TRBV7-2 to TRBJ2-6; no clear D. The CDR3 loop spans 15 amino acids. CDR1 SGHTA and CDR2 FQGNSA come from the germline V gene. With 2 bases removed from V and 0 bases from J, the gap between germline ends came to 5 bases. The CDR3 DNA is TGTGCCAGCAGCTTAAGTAGCTCTGGGGCCAACGTCCTGACTTTC. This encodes CASSLSSSGANVLTF.

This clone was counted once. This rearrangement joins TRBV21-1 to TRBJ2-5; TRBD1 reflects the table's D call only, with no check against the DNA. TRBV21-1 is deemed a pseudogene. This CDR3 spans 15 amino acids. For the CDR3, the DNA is TGTGCCAGCAGCAAAGCTGCAGGGCCTGGGGAGACCCAGTACTTC. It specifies CASSKAAGPGETQYF.

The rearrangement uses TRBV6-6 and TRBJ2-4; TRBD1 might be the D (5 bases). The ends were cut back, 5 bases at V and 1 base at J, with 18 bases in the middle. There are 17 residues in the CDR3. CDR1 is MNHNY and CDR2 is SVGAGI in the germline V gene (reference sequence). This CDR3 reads CASSPLTAKGAKNIQYF. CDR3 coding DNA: TGTGCCAGCAGTCCCCTGACAGCGAAGGGCGCCAAAAACATTCAGTACTTC.

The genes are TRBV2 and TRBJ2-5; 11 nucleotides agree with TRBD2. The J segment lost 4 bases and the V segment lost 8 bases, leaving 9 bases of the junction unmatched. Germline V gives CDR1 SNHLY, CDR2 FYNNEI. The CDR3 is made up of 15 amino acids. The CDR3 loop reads CASLAGGLPGETQYF. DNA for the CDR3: TGTGCCAGCCTAGCGGGGGGTCTTCCGGGAGAGACCCAGTACTTC.

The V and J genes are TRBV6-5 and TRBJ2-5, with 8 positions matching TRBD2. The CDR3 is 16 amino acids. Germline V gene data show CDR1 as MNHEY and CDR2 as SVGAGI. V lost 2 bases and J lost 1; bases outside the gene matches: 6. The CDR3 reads CASSYGRGAFQETQYF. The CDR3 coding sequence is TGTGCCAGCAGTTACGGGCGGGGGGCCTTCCAAGAGACCCAGTACTTC.

CDR3 sequence reads: CASSLPGGGARFYNEQFF. Written as DNA, the CDR3 is TGCGCCAGCAGCTTGCCGGGCGGGGGGGCCAGGTTCTACAATGAGCAGTTCTTC. The chain uses TRBV5-1 and TRBJ2-1; 9 bases line up with TRBD2. This CDR3 region has 18 residues. The J segment lost 3 bases and the V segment lost 1 base, leaving 11 bases of the junction unmatched. Germline CDR1 SGHRS, CDR2 YFSETQ. The whole variable domain, remainder taken from reference TRBV5-1 and TRBJ2-1, is KAGVTQTPRYLIKTRGQQVTLSCSPISGHRSVSWYQQTPGQGLQFLFEYFSETQRNKGNFPGRFSGRQFSNSRSEMNVSTLELGDSALYLCASSLPGGGARFYNEQFFGPGTRLTVL.

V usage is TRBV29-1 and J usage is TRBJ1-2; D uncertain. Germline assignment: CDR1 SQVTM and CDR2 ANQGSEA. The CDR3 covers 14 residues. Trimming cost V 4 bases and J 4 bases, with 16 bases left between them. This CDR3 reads CSVVEQRRTYGYTF. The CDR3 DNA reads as TGCAGCGTTGTTGAACAGCGGAGGACCTATGGCTACACCTTC.

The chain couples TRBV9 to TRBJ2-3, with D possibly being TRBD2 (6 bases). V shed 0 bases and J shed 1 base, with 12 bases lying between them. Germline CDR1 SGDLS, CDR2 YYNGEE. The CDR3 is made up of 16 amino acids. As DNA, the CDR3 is TGTGCCAGCAGCGTAGCTGGGTCTAGCGGCACAGATACGCAGTATTTT. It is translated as CASSVAGSSGTDTQYF.

CDR3 sequence: CASSEVAGGPGKNIQYF. The CDR3 region has the DNA TGTGCCAGCAGCGAGGTAGCGGGAGGGCCGGGCAAAAACATTCAGTACTTC. The chain carries TRBV5-4 and TRBJ2-4; 11 bases fit TRBD2. Trimming took 4 bases from V and 3 from J; bases not matched to a gene: 9. This CDR3 comprises 17 residues. CDR1 and CDR2 from the germline V gene are SGHNT and YYREEE (reference sequence).

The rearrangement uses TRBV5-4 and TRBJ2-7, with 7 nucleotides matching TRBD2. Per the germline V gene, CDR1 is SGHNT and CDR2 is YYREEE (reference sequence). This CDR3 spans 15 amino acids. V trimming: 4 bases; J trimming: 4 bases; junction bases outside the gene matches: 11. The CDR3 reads CASSTRGDGGYEQYV. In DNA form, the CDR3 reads TGTGCCAGCAGCACCCGGGGGGACGGTGGTTACGAGCAGTACGTC.

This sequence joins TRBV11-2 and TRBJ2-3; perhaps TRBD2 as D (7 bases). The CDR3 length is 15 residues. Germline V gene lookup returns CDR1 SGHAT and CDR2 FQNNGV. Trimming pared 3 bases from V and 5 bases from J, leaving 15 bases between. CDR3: CASSFWGGGGDTQYF. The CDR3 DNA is TGTGCCAGCAGCTTTTGGGGGGGAGGGGGAGATACGCAGTATTTT.